Listed below are T cell receptor beta chains from one sample, sequenced in a study of identical twins. TCRdb recomputed calls from the 5' RACE reads with MiXCR, one row per CDR3 protein. The table has about 890,000 distinct CDR3 sequences, around an eighth seen once; the top ten hold around 1.6%. A further study also used this sample, focusing on yellow fever vaccine responses in identical twins.

The source material was PBMCs. Receptors originate from a woman aged 18-29 years in good health. The conserved cysteine and the conserved F or W are not part of the CDR3 here. Each record gives: J gene, V gene, clone size, CDR3 protein. Clone size is stated in some rows and not others, as once, few, many or a class when expanded.

j_gene: TRBJ1-6
v_gene: TRBV7-9
abundance: NA
CDR3aa: ASTQEGDRPPLH

j_gene: TRBJ2-1
v_gene: TRBV3-1
abundance: few
CDR3aa: ASSQGTRQAYNEQF

j_gene: TRBJ1-4
v_gene: TRBV12-3/TRBV12-4
abundance: many
CDR3aa: ASSWGFGEKLF

j_gene: TRBJ2-3
v_gene: TRBV15
abundance: NA
CDR3aa: ATSRVDRGLSDTQY

j_gene: TRBJ2-2
v_gene: TRBV20-1
abundance: NA
CDR3aa: SAPSSAGPTGELF

j_gene: TRBJ2-1
v_gene: TRBV11-1
abundance: few
CDR3aa: ASSSLGRHHSSYNEQF

j_gene: TRBJ2-1
v_gene: TRBV12-3/TRBV12-4
abundance: many
CDR3aa: ASSFFWGPNEQF

j_gene: TRBJ2-2
v_gene: TRBV5-5
abundance: few
CDR3aa: ATTSRANTGELF

j_gene: TRBJ1-1
v_gene: TRBV23-1
abundance: NA
CDR3aa: ASSHPHPARNTEAF

j_gene: TRBJ1-2
v_gene: TRBV10-3
abundance: NA
CDR3aa: AITRDRDGNYGYT

j_gene: TRBJ2-7
v_gene: TRBV7-9
abundance: few
CDR3aa: ASSPDGYSYEQY